This T cell receptor (beta chain) was obtained from a study of radiation and T cells in renal cell carcinoma. CDR3 length equals 12 residues. V was clipped by 2 bases and J by 2 bases, with 3 bases between them. This clone appeared once. TCRdb keeps only in-frame clones here, not all; method: immunoSEQ multiplex PCR. This sample has roughly 170,000 clones, with less than 90% found just once. This sample's time point: blood 4 weeks post-SBRT, at nephrectomy. The treatment denotes: 15 Gy SBRT to primary tumor, nephrectomy 4 weeks later. Nephrectomy followed 15 Gy stereotactic body radiation by 4 weeks. Sequencing was performed on blood, taken from a patient whose treatment included radiotherapy and nephrectomy. This clonotype was obtained from a woman between 45 and 60 years old with renal cell carcinoma. The chain carries TRBV5-3 and TRBJ2-3; D gene ambiguous. TRBV5-3 carries the ORF label, with uncertain function. CDR3 sequence: CARSFHTDTQYF. CDR3 bases: TGTGCCAGAAGCTTTCACACAGATACGCAGTATTTT.